This T cell receptor (beta chain) was sequenced in a study of T cell repertoires in cytomegalovirus infection. A remark on this clonotype: Its antigen is not identified.

TCRdb processed the reads anew with MiXCR; each CDR3 protein has one entry. Among approximately 910,000 distinct CDR3 sequences listed, less than 40% were seen once. Germline loops: CDR1 MNHEY, CDR2 SMNVEV (reference sequence). The CDR3 extends over 14 amino acids. V lost 3 bases to trimming and J lost 9 bases, with 15 bases between them. The source was cultured CD8+ T cells from PBMCs, collected from culture after CMV antigen stimulation. The receptor was derived from a human donor in good health (CMV status not recorded). Some clones in this sample may be carry-over from other donors' samples. The chain joins TRBV27 to TRBJ2-1; D not certain. The CDR3 bases are TGTGCCAGCAGTTTCTTCCCGCGAGTTGGTGAGCAGTTCTTC. Protein product: CASSFFPRVGEQFF.